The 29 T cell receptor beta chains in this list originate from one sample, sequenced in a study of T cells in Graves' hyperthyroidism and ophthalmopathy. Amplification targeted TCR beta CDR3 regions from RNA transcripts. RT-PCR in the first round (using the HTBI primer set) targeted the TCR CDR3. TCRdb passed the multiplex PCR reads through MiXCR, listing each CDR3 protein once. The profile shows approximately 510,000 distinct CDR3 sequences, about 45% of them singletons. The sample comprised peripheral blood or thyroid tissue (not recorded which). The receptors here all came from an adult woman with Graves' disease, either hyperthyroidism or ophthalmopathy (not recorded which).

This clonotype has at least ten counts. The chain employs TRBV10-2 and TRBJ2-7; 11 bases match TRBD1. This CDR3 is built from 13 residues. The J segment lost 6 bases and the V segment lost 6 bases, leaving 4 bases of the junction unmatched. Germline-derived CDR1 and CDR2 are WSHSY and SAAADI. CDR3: CASSTGTGGEQYF. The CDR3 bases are TGCGCCAGCAGCACCGGGACAGGGGGCGAGCAGTACTTC.

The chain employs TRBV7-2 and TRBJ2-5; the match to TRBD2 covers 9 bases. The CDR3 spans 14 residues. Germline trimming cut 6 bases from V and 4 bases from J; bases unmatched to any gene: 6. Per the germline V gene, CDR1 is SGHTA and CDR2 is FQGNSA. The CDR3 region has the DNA TGTGCCAGCAGTCGTAGACTAGCGGCAGAGACCCAGTACTTC. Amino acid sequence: CASSRRLAAETQYF.

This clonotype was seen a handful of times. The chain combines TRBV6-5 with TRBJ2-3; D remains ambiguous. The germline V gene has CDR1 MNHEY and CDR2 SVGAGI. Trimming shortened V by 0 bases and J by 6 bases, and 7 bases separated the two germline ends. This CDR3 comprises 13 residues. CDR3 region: CASSYSLRDTQYF. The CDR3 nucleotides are TGTGCCAGCAGTTACTCTCTCCGGGATACGCAGTATTTT.

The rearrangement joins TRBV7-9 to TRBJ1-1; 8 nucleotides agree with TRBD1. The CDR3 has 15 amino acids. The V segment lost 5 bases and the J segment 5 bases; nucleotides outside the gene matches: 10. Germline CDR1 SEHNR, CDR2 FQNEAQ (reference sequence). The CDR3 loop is CASSPRTGLGTEAFF. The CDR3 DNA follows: TGTGCCAGCAGCCCAAGGACAGGGTTGGGGACTGAAGCTTTCTTT. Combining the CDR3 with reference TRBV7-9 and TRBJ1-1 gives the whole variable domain DTGVSQNPRHKITKRGQNVTFRCDPISEHNRLYWYRQTLGQGPEFLTYFQNEAQLEKSRLLSDRFSAERPKGSFSTLEIQRTEQGDSAMYLCASSPRTGLGTEAFFGQGTRLTVV.

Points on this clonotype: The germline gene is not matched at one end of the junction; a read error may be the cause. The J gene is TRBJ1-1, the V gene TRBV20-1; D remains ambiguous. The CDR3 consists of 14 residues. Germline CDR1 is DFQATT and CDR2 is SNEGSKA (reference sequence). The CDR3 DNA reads TGCAGCGCTAACCTCGACGGGGAGAACACTGAAGCTTTCTTT. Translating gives CSANLDGENTEAFF.

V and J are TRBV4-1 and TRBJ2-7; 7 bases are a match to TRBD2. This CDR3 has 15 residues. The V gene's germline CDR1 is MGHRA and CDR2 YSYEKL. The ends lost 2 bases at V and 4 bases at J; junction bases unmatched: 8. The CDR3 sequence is CASSQPGLPPYEQYF. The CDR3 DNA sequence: TGCGCCAGCAGCCAACCGGGACTACCTCCATACGAGCAGTACTTC.

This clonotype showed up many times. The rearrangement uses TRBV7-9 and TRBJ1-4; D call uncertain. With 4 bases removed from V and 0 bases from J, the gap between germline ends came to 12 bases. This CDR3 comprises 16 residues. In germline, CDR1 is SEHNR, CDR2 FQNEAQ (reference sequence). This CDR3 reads CASSSGTATTNEKLFF. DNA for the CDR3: TGTGCCAGCAGCTCCGGAACAGCCACAACTAATGAAAAACTGTTTTTT.

CDR3 amino acids: CASSHTGRSGYTF. In nucleotides, the CDR3 is TGCGCCAGCAGTCACACAGGGAGAAGTGGCTACACCTTC. The genes are TRBV4-1 and TRBJ1-2; TRBD1 might be the D (6 bases). The CDR3 covers 13 residues. The germline V gene encodes CDR1 MGHRA and CDR2 YSYEKL. Trimming cost V 6 bases and J 7 bases, with 15 bases left between them.

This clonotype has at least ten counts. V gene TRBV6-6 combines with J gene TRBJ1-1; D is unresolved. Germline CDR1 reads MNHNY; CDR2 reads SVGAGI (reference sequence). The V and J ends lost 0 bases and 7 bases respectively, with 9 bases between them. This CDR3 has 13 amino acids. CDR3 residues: CASSYSRSGEAFF. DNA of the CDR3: TGTGCCAGCAGTTACTCGAGATCAGGTGAAGCTTTCTTT.

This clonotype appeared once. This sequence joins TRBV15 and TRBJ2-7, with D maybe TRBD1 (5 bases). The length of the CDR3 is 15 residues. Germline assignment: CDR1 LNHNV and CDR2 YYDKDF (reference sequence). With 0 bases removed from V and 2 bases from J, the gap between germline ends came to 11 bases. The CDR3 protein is CATSRDQGTPYEQYF. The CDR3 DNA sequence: TGTGCCACCAGCAGAGATCAGGGCACCCCCTACGAGCAGTACTTC.

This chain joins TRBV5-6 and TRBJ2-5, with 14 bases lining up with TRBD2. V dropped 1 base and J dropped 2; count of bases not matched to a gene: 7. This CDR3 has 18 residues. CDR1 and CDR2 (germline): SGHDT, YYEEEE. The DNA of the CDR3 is TGTGCCAGCAGCTTGTATGGACTAGCGGGAGGAGGGCAAGAGACCCAGTACTTC. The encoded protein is CASSLYGLAGGGQETQYF.

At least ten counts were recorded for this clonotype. The CDR3: CASRQGPNYGYTF. The CDR3 coding sequence is TGTGCCAGCAGGCAGGGCCCTAACTATGGCTACACCTTC. The V gene is TRBV6-2 or TRBV6-3, the J gene TRBJ1-2, with a weak D call TRBD1 (5 bases). The CDR3 is made up of 13 amino acids. Trimming pared 6 bases from V and 0 bases from J, leaving 8 bases between. CDR1 MNHEY and CDR2 SVGEGT come from the germline V gene.

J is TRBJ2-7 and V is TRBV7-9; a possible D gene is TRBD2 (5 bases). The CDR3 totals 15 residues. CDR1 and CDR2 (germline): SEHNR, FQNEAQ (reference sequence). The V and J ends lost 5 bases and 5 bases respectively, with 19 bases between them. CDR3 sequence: CASSVGAGVSHEQYF. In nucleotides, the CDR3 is TGTGCCAGCAGCGTAGGTGCCGGGGTATCCCACGAGCAGTACTTC.

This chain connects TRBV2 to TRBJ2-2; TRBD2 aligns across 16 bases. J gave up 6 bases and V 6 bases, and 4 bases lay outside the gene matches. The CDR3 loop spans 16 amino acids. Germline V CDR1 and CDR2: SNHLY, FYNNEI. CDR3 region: CASSGTSGRVAGELFF. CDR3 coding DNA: TGTGCCAGCAGCGGGACTAGCGGGAGGGTCGCCGGGGAGCTGTTTTTT.

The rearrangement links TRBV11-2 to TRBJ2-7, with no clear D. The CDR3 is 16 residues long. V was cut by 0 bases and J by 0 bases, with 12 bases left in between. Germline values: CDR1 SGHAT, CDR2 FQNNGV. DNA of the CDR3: TGTGCCAGCAGCTTAGATTGGCAGGAGAGCTCCTACGAGCAGTACTTC. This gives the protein CASSLDWQESSYEQYF.

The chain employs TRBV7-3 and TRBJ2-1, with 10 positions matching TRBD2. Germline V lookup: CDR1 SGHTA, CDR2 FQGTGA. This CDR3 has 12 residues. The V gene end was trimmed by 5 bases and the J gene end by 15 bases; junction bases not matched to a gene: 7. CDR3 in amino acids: CASSMSGRARFF. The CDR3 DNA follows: TGTGCCAGCAGCATGAGCGGGAGGGCCCGGTTCTTC.

CDR3 sequence: CASARETQYF. The CDR3 bases are TGTGCCAGCGCCCGAGAGACCCAGTACTTC. This rearrangement joins TRBV2 to TRBJ2-5, with unresolved D. V was cut by 8 bases and J by 4 bases, with 5 bases left in between. The length of the CDR3 is 10 residues. Germline V gene data show CDR1 as SNHLY and CDR2 as FYNNEI.

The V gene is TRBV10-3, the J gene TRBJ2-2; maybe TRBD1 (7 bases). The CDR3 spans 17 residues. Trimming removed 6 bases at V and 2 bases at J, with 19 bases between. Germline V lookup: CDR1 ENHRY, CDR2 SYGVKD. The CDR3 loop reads CAIRETGDSGNTGELFF. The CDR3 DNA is TGTGCCATCAGGGAAACAGGGGACTCTGGAAACACCGGGGAGCTGTTTTTT.

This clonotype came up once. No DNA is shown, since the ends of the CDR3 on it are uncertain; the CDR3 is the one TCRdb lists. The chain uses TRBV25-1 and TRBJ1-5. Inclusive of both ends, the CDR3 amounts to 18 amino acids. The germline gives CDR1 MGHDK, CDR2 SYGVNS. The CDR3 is CACSASGLQVYSNQPQHF.

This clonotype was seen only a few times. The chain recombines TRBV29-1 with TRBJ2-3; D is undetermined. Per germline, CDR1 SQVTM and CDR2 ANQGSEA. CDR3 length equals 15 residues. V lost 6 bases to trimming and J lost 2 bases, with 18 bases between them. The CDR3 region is CSVPRRIGFTDTQYF. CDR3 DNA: TGCAGCGTGCCACGGCGGATTGGGTTCACAGATACGCAGTATTTT.

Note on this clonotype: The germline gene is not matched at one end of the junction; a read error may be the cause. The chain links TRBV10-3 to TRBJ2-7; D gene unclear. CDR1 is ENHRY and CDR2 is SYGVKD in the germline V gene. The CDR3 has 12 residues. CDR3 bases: TGTGCCAGCAGTTTATTACCGAGCGAGCAGTACTTC. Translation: CASSLLPSEQYF.

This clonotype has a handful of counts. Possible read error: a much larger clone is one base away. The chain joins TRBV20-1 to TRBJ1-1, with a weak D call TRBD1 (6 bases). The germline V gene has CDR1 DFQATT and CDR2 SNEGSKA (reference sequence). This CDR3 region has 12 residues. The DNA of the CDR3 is TGCAGCGCCCCTAGGGGGGTCACTGAAGCTTTCTTT. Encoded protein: CSAPRGVTEAFF.

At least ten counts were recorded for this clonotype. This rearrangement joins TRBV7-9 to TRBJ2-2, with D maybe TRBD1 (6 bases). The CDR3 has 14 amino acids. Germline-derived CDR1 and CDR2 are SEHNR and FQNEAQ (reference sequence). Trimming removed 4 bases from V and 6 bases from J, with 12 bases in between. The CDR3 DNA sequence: TGTGCCAGCAGCTCGGATAGGGGGTCCGGGGAGCTGTTTTTT. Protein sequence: CASSSDRGSGELFF.

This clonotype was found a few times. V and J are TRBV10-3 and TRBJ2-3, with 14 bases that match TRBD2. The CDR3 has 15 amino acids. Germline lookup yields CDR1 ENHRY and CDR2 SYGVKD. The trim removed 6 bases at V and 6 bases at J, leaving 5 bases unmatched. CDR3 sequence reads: CAIREGLAGADTQYF. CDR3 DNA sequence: TGTGCCATCAGGGAGGGACTAGCGGGAGCCGATACGCAGTATTTT.

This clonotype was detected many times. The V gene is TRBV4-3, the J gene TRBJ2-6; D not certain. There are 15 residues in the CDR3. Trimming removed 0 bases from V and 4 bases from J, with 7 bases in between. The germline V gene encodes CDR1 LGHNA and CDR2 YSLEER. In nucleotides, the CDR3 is TGCGCCAGCAGCCAAGATCCGAACGGGGCCAACGTCCTGACTTTC. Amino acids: CASSQDPNGANVLTF.

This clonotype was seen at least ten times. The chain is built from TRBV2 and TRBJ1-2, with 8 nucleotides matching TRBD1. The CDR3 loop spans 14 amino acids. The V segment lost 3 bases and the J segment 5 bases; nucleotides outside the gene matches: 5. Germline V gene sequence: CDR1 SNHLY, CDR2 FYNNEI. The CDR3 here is CASSDGRGLYGYTF. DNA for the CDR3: TGTGCCAGCAGTGACGGCAGGGGGCTTTATGGCTACACCTTC.

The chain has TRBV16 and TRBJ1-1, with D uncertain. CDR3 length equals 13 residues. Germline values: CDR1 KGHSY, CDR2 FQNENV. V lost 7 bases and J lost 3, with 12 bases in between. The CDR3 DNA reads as TGTGCCAGCATCCAGTCGCTGGACACTGAAGCTTTCTTT. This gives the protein CASIQSLDTEAFF.

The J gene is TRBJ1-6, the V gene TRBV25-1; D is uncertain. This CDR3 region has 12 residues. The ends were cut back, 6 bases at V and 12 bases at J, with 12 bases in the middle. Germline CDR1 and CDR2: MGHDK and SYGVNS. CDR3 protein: CASRDPRLPLHF. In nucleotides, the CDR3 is TGTGCCAGCAGAGATCCCCGGTTACCCCTCCACTTT.

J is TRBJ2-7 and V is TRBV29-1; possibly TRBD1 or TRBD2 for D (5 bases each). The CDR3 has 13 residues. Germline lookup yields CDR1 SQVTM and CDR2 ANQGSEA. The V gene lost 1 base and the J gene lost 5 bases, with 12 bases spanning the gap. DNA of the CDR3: TGCAGCGTTGAAGGGGGACCGACCCACGAGCAGTACTTC. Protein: CSVEGGPTHEQYF.